This entry describes one TCR beta chain. No antigen is known for it. Nominally healthy donors were sampled, though unrecorded immune exposures were likely. These data belong to a study of cytomegalovirus exposure and HLA in healthy donors. Study-wide points: Being productive about 87% or about 30% of the time was typical of most TCR beta V segments in an earlier analysis. Specific recognition of CMV antigens was confirmed in vitro for a few chains (all CMV-associated).

Germline V gene lookup returns CDR1 SGDLS and CDR2 YYNGEE. Deletions cut 4 bases from V and 2 bases from J, with 14 bases between. The CDR3 is 15 residues long. PCR was performed using 60 Vbeta and 13 Jbeta primers. Method: immunoSEQ multiplex PCR; TCRdb's copy keeps in-frame clones and lacks some. The table lists around 130,000 clones. The V and J genes are TRBV9 and TRBJ2-3, with D hard to call. This clonotype was sampled from an older woman in good health and CMV-seronegative. The specimen was PBMCs. The CDR3 coding sequence is TGTGCCAGCAGCCCGCGGCCAATACCCACAGATACGCAGTATTTT. It translates to CASSPRPIPTDTQYF.